The present T cell receptor beta chain was sequenced within a study of response to subunit inactivated influenza vaccine (dated by TCRdb to the late 2010s). Notes on the research overall: Deep quantitative T cell receptor repertoire profiling was used in the study to track responses to a trivalent subunit inactivated influenza vaccine.

The CDR3, from cysteine to phenylalanine, totals 13 residues. Just the 39-base CDR3 DNA is kept, in frame starting at base 1. Trimming costs V 3 bases and J 3 bases, and their ends lie 11 bases apart. The germline V gene (reference sequence) sets CDR1 to DFQATT and CDR2 to SNEGSKA. Broad study findings and their caveats: The authors proposed that each seasonal influenza vaccination may bring in only a limited number of new T cells.

With regard to this clonotype: Its antigen is still unknown. Base qualities are missing; no much larger clone stands one base away.

The library came from RT-PCR. Sequenced on an Illumina HiSeq 2500. Through fastp at Q25 and MiXCR, TCRdb rebuilt clones from the public reads, retaining in-frame beta chains. CDR3 protein duplicates are merged, each entry listing the most common genes and DNA. This sample has about 540,000 distinct CDR3 sequences in its table, and approximately 22% of those were observed once. The ten largest clones add up to 2.8% of the sample. The same sample was also used in a study of T cells expressing NK-cell markers. From that second study: The TCR beta cDNA libraries were made using 5'RACE template switching, a step that added both a universal primer site and unique molecular identifiers. TCR beta-chain repertoires were profiled in sorted CD3+CD56+NKG2C+, CD3+CD56+NKG2C- and CD3+CD56-NKG2C+ T-cell subsets from about 8 donors. Among the eight sequenced donors, seven were HCMV-seropositive and one was HCMV-seronegative. To restrict sorting to alphabetaTCR-expressing T cells, an anti-gammadeltaTCR antibody was added in several experiments. For over five donors, the dominant CD3+CD56+NKG2C+ clonotypes were among the top 10 CD8+ clonotypes and accounted for about 1.0-8% of CD8+ T cells. Those dominant clonotypes were again the most abundant among CD3+CD56-NKG2C+ cells in a few donors, at roughly 28.3-65%. It remained unclear whether the expanded NKG2C-expressing T cell clones were specific for HCMV antigens. Randomly selected healthy volunteers, three men and five women, were used as the eight sequenced donors. HCMV-specific IgG was detected in serum with a commercial ELISA kit to determine HCMV serostatus. Peripheral blood mononuclear cells were isolated from blood by Ficoll density gradient centrifugation. CD4+ and CD8+ T cells were isolated from PBMC by magnetic immunoseparation with Miltenyi isolation kits. cDNA synthesis was primed from the TCR beta constant segment, followed by two successive PCR amplification steps. Sequencing of the libraries produced 2 x 150 bp reads on Illumina HiSeq 2000/2500, MiSeq or NextSeq. MIGEC handled demultiplexing of the reads and grouping by UMI, while MiTCR was used to assemble and quantify clonotypes. To exclude erroneous sequences, any TCR cDNA sequence not supported by at least two reads was discarded. The tcR package was used for downstream repertoire analysis, with clonotypes matched between fractions based on CDR3 nucleotide sequence plus V segment. VDJmatch was used to annotate antigen specificity against VDJdb, with one amino acid substitution allowed in CDR3.

The source material was CD4+ T cells sorted from PBMCs, sampled 11 to 12 days after vaccination. The chain was built from TRBV20-1 and TRBJ2-5, with no confident D gene call. This clonotype was sampled from a man aged 50-60 years who received an inactivated influenza vaccine. Donor details come from another sample of the same person, matched by shared clones. CDR3 region: CSASWASKETQYF. DNA sequence: TGCAGTGCTAGTTGGGCAAGCAAAGAGACCCAGTACTTC.